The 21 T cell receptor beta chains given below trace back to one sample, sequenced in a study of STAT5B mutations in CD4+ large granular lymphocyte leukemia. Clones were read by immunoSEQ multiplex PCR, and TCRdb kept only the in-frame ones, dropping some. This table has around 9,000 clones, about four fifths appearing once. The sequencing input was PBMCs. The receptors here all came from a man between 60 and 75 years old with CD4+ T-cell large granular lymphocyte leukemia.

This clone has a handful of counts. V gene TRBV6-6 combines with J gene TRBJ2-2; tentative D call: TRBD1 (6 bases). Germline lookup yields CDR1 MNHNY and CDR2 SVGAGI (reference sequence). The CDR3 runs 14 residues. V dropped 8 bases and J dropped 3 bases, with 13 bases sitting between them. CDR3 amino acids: CASFTGKDTGELFF. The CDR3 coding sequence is TGTGCCAGCTTCACAGGGAAGGACACCGGGGAGCTGTTTTTT.

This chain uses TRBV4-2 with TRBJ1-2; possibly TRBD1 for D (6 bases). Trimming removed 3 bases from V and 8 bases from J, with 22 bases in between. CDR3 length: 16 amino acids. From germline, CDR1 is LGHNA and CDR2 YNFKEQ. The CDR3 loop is CASSHPNPTGFGGYTF. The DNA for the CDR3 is TGTGCCAGCAGCCATCCCAACCCGACAGGATTTGGAGGCTACACCTTC.

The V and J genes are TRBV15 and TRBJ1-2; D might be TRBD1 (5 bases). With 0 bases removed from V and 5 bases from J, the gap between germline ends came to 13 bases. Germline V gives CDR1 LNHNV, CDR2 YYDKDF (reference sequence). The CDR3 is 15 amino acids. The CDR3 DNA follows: TGTGCCACCAGCAGAGATAAGGGGCCCTCGTATGGCTACACCTTC. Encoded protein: CATSRDKGPSYGYTF.

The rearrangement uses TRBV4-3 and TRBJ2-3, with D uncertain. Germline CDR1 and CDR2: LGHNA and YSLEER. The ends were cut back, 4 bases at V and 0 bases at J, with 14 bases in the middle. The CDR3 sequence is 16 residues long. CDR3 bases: TGCGCCAGCAGCCGAGCCCCGGATGGCAGCACAGATACGCAGTATTTT. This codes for CASSRAPDGSTDTQYF.

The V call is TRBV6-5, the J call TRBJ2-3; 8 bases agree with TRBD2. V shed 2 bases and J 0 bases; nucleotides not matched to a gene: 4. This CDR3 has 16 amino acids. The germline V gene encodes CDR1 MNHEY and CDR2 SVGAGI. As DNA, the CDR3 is TGTGCCAGCAGTTACGAAGCGGGAGCAAGCACAGATACGCAGTATTTT. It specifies CASSYEAGASTDTQYF.

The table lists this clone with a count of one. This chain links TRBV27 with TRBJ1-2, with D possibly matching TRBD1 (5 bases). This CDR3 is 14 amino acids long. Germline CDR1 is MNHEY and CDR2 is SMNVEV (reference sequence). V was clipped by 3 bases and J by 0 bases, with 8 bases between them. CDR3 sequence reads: CASSFTTANYGYTF. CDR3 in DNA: TGTGCCAGCAGTTTCACGACAGCTAACTATGGCTACACCTTC.

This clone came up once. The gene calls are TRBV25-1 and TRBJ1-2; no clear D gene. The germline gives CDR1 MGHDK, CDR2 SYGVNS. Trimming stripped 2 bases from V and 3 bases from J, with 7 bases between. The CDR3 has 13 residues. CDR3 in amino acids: CASSEPSDYGYTF. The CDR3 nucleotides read TGTGCCAGCAGTGAACCTTCTGACTATGGCTACACCTTC.

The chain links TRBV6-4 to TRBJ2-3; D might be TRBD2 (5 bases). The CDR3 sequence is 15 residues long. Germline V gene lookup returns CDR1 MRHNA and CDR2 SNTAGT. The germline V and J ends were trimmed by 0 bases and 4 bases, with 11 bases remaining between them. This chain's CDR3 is CASSDSRMGADTQYF. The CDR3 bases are TGTGCCAGCAGTGACTCAAGAATGGGAGCAGATACGCAGTATTTT.

CDR3 bases: TGTGCCAGCAGCCCCGACTGGAGCTCCTACAATGAGCAGTTCTTC. This codes for CASSPDWSSYNEQFF. The chain uses TRBV9 and TRBJ2-1; no reliable D call. V lost 4 bases and J lost 0, with 11 bases in between. In germline, CDR1 is SGDLS, CDR2 YYNGEE. This CDR3 spans 15 amino acids.

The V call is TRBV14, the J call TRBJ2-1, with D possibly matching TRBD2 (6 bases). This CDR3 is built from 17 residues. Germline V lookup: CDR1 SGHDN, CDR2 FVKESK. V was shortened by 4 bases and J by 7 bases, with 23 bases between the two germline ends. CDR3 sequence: CASSPLGRSSGLNEQFF. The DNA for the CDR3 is TGTGCCAGCAGCCCGTTGGGGCGGTCAAGCGGGCTAAATGAGCAGTTCTTC.

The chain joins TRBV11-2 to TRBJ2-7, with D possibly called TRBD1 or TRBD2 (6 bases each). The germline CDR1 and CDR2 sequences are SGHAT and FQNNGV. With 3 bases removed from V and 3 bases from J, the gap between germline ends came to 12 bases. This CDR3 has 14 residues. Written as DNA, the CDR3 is TGTGCCAGCAGCTTCTCCGGGGGCCTCTACGAGCAGTACTTC. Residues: CASSFSGGLYEQYF.

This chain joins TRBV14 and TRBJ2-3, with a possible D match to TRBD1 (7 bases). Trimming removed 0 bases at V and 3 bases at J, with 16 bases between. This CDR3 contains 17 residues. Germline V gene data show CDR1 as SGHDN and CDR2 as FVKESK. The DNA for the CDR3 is TGTGCCAGCAGCCAAGATCAAGCAGGGGGGAGGACAGATACGCAGTATTTT. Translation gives CASSQDQAGGRTDTQYF.

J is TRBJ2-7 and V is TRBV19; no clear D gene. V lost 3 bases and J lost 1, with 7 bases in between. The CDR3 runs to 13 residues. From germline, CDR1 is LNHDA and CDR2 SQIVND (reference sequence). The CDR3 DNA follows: TGTGCCAGTAGTATCCAGGTATCCTACGAGCAGTACTTC. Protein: CASSIQVSYEQYF.

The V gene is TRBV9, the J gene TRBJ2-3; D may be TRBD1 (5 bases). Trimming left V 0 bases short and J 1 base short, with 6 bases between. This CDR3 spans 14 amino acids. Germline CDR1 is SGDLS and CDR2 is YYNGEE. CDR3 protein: CASSVGRGTDTQYF. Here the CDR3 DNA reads TGTGCCAGCAGCGTAGGCAGGGGCACAGATACGCAGTATTTT.

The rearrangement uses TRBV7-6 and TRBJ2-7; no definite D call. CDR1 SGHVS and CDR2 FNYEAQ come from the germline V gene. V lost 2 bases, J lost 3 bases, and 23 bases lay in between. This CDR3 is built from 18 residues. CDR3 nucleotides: TGTGCCAGCAGCTTATATCCCCCAACAGCGCTCGCCTACTACGAGCAGTACTTC. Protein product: CASSLYPPTALAYYEQYF.

The CDR3 region has the DNA TGTGCCAGCAGCGGGGGGAGGGGAAAGGCAACTAATGAAAAACTGTTTTTT. It translates to CASSGGRGKATNEKLFF. The J gene is TRBJ1-4, the V gene TRBV9, with D maybe TRBD1 (5 bases). Germline values: CDR1 SGDLS, CDR2 YYNGEE. The CDR3 loop spans 17 amino acids. Trimming took off 3 bases at V and 0 bases at J, with 15 bases between the two ends.

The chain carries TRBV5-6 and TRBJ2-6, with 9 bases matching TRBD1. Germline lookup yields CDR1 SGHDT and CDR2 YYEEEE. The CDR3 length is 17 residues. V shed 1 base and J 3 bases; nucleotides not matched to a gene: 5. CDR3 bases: TGTGCCAGCAGCTTGCGGGACAGGGTGGATGGGGCCAACGTCCTGACTTTC. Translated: CASSLRDRVDGANVLTF. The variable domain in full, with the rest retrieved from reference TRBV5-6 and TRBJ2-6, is DAGVTQSPTHLIKTRGQQVTLRCSPKSGHDTVSWYQQALGQGPQFIFQYYEEEERQRGNFPDRFSGHQFPNYSSELNVNALLLGDSALYLCASSLRDRVDGANVLTFGAGSRLTVL.

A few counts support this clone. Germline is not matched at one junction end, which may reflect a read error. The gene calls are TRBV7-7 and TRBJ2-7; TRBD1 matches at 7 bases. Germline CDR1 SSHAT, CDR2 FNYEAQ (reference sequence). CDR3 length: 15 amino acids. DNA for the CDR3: TGTGCTAGCAGCTGGGGAACAGGGGTCTCCTACGAGCAGTACTTC. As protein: CASSWGTGVSYEQYF.

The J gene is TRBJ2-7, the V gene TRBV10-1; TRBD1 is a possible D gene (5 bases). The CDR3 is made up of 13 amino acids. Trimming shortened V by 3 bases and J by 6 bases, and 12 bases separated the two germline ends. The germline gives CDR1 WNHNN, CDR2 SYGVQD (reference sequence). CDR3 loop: CASSEKGSLEQYF. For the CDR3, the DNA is TGCGCCAGCAGTGAAAAGGGGTCCCTCGAGCAGTACTTC.

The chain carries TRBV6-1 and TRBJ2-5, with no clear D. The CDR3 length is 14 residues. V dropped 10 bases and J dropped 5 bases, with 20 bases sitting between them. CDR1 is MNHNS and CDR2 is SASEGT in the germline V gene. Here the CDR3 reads CATALSRFEETQYF. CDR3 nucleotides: TGTGCCACCGCGTTAAGCCGCTTTGAGGAGACCCAGTACTTC.

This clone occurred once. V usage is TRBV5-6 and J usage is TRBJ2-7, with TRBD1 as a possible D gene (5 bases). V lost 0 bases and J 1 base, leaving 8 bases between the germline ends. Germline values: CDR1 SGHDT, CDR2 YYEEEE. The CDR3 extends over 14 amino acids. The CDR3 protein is CASSLGQGSYEQYF. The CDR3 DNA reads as TGTGCCAGCAGCTTGGGGCAGGGATCCTACGAGCAGTACTTC.